Listed below are T cell receptor beta chains from one sample, sequenced in a study of beta chain features in type 1 diabetes. Clones were sequenced by immunoSEQ multiplex PCR, and TCRdb holds only the in-frame ones, with some missing. This sample has around 250,000 clones, with approximately 24% found just once. The sequenced sample was naive CD4+ T cells from blood. The receptors shown here come from a woman aged 30 to 39 with type 1 diabetes. Both conserved end residues are part of each CDR3. A D gene is named only where the DNA matches it firmly. Where a row states a size, it is once, few, many or the class of an expanded clone; other rows omit it.

v_gene: TRBV25-1
d_gene: TRBD1
j_gene: TRBJ1-4
abundance: .
CDR3nt: TGTGCCAGCCGGACAGGGGGCGAGAAACTGTTTTTT
CDR3aa: CASRTGGEKLFF

v_gene: TRBV9
d_gene: .
j_gene: TRBJ1-1
abundance: .
CDR3nt: TGTGCCAGCAGCGACCCCCAACAGGGAACCCGAACTGAAGCTTTCTTT
CDR3aa: CASSDPQQGTRTEAFF

v_gene: TRBV5-1
d_gene: TRBD1
j_gene: TRBJ1-2
abundance: .
CDR3nt: TGCGCCAGCAGCAAAGGGACAGGGAACTATGGCTACACCTTC
CDR3aa: CASSKGTGNYGYTF

v_gene: TRBV9
d_gene: TRBD1
j_gene: TRBJ2-1
abundance: .
CDR3nt: TGTGCCAGCACCCCGGGACAGGGCAACAATGAGCAGTTCTTC
CDR3aa: CASTPGQGNNEQFF

v_gene: TRBV2
d_gene: TRBD1
j_gene: TRBJ1-1
abundance: few
CDR3nt: TGTGCCAGCGGTGAAACAGGGGGGACTGAAGCTTTCTTT
CDR3aa: CASGETGGTEAFF

v_gene: TRBV29-1
d_gene: .
j_gene: TRBJ1-2
abundance: .
CDR3nt: TGCAGCGTGGGCGACGGTGAATATGGCTACACCTTC
CDR3aa: CSVGDGEYGYTF

v_gene: TRBV7-3
d_gene: .
j_gene: TRBJ2-1
abundance: once
CDR3nt: TGTGCCAGCAGCTTAACTAGTACCAATGAGCAGTTCTTC
CDR3aa: CASSLTSTNEQFF

v_gene: TRBV27
d_gene: TRBD1
j_gene: TRBJ1-5
abundance: few
CDR3nt: TGTGCCAGCAGGACCGGGACAGTTAGCAATCAGCCCCAGCATTTT
CDR3aa: CASRTGTVSNQPQHF

v_gene: TRBV7-2
d_gene: .
j_gene: TRBJ1-5
abundance: few
CDR3nt: TGTGCCAGCAGCCGCGATTTCAATCAGCCCCAGCATTTT
CDR3aa: CASSRDFNQPQHF

v_gene: TRBV7-2
d_gene: .
j_gene: TRBJ2-1
abundance: .
CDR3nt: TGTGCCAGCAGAGGAAGGGAGGCCAGCTCCTACAATGAGCAGTTCTTC
CDR3aa: CASRGREASSYNEQFF